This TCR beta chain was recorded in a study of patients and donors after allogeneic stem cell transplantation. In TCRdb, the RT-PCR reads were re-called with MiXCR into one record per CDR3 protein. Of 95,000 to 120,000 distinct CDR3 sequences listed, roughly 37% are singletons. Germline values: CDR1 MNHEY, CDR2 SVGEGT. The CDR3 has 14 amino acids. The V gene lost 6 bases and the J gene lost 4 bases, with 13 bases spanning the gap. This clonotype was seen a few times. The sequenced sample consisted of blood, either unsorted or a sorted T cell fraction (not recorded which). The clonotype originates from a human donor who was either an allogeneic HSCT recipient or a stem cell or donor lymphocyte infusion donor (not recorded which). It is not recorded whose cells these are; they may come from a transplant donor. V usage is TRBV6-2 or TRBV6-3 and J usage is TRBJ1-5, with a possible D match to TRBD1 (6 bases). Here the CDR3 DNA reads TGTGCCAGCAGCTCCGACAGGCTTAATCAGCCCCAGCATTTT. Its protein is CASSSDRLNQPQHF.